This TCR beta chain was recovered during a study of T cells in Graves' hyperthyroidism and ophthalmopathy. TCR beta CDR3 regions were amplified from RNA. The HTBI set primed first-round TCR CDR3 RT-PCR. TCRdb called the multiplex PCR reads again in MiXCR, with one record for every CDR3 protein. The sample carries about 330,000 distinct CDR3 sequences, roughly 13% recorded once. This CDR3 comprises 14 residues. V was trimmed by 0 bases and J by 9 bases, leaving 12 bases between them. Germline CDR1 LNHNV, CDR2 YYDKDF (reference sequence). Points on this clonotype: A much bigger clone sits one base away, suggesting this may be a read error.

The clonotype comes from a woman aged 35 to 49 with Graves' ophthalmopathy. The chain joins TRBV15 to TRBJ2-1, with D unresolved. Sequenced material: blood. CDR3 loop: CATSRDSGTIEQFF. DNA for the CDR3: TGTGCCACCAGCAGAGATTCCGGTACAATTGAGCAGTTCTTC.